Listed below are T cell receptor beta chains from one sample, sequenced in a study of blood T cell repertoires in COVID-19. This table comes from immunoSEQ multiplex PCR, and its TCRdb copy is limited to in-frame clones, with some not included. Of approximately 230,000 clones in the sample, about nine tenths are singletons; the top ten hold 1.5% to 2%. The sample comprised PBMCs or T cells enriched from blood (not recorded which). The receptor source for this set is a middle-aged man who had recovered from COVID-19. CDR3s include the opening cysteine and the closing phenylalanine or tryptophan. Clone size is stated in some rows and not others, as once, few, many or a class when expanded.

CASSQRDSGTHNEQFF	TRBV7-9	TRBJ2-1	once
CASSGGGANYGYTF	TRBV5-4	TRBJ1-2	.
CASSHSTLAGVRDEQFF	TRBV3-1/TRBV3-2	TRBJ2-1	.
CASSTQSAQHF	TRBV2	TRBJ1-5	.
CASSYRDRVYEQYF	TRBV4-3	TRBJ2-7	.
CASSPDRQGTGELFF	TRBV6-2/TRBV6-3	TRBJ2-2	.
CASRQQGTNYGYTF	TRBV3-1/TRBV3-2	TRBJ1-2	.
CASSGRGQILFENIQYF	TRBV5-5	TRBJ2-4	.
CASSQGGDGEKLFF	TRBV4-2	TRBJ1-4	.
CASSLGERNQPQHF	TRBV5-1	TRBJ1-5	.
CASSLPITGQGVVKLFF	TRBV28	TRBJ1-4	.
CASSTTGFNGYTF	TRBV12-3/TRBV12-4	TRBJ1-2	few
CASSSADRGDGYTF	TRBV27	TRBJ1-2	.
CASSQDRGPFTAPGANVLTF	TRBV3-1/TRBV3-2	TRBJ2-6	.
CASSDRVWGELFF	TRBV2	TRBJ2-2	many
CASSTTFDRGAFKAYNEQFF	TRBV28	TRBJ2-1	.